This passage covers 21 T cell receptor beta chains from one sample sequenced in a study of blood T cell repertoires in COVID-19. TCRdb's copy holds only in-frame clones and misses some; the assay was immunoSEQ multiplex PCR. The data show 180,000 or so clones, roughly 87% seen once. Sequences were obtained from PBMCs or T cells enriched from blood (not recorded which). These TCRs come from a human donor with acute COVID-19. The donor label of this sample is uncertain.

The genes are TRBV27 and TRBJ1-2, with a weak D call TRBD1 (5 bases). CDR1 MNHEY and CDR2 SMNVEV come from the germline V gene (reference sequence). The CDR3 runs 12 residues. Trimming stripped 3 bases from V and 6 bases from J, with 8 bases between. CDR3 DNA: TGTGCCAGCAGTTTTCAGGGTAATGGCTACACCTTC. The encoded protein is CASSFQGNGYTF.

The chain is built from TRBV3-1 (or the pseudogene TRBV3-2) and TRBJ1-6; 9 bases match TRBD1. The CDR3 loop spans 16 amino acids. V shed 4 bases, J shed 9 bases, and the junction held 10 bases outside the gene matches. CDR1 and CDR2 (germline): LGHDT, YNNKEL (reference sequence). This CDR3 is CASSRLLQGASSPLHF. Written as DNA, the CDR3 is TGTGCCAGCAGCCGGCTATTACAGGGGGCAAGTTCACCCCTCCACTTT.

This clone was found once. The V gene is TRBV28, the J gene TRBJ2-4, with unresolved D. The CDR3 has 15 amino acids. Germline lookup yields CDR1 MDHEN and CDR2 SYDVKM. Between the trimmed V and J ends, which lost 2 bases and 0 bases, there was a span of 8 bases. CDR3 sequence: CASSLGDLAKNIQYF. DNA for the CDR3: TGTGCCAGCAGTTTAGGAGATCTAGCCAAAAACATTCAGTACTTC.

This rearrangement joins TRBV7-2 to TRBJ2-7; D is perhaps TRBD2 (5 bases). The CDR3 consists of 14 residues. Germline V gene sequence: CDR1 SGHTA, CDR2 FQGNSA. Trimming took 5 bases from V and 3 from J, leaving 14 bases between them. This chain's CDR3 is CASSHHTAGYEQYF. CDR3 coding DNA: TGTGCCAGCAGCCACCATACCGCGGGCTACGAGCAGTACTTC.

The chain is built from TRBV7-9 and TRBJ2-7, with D possibly being TRBD1 (6 bases). CDR1 SEHNR and CDR2 FQNEAQ come from the germline V gene (reference sequence). Trimming pared 5 bases from V and 5 bases from J, leaving 22 bases between. CDR3 length: 16 residues. CDR3 in amino acids: CASSGRPRAGVNEQYF. The CDR3 region has the DNA TGTGCCAGCAGCGGGAGACCCCGGGCAGGGGTTAACGAGCAGTACTTC.

This chain joins TRBV7-9 and TRBJ2-1; D remains unclear. There are 14 residues in the CDR3. V lost 1 base and J 4 bases, leaving 8 bases between the germline ends. CDR1 and CDR2 (germline): SEHNR, FQNEAQ (reference sequence). The CDR3 DNA is TGTGCCAGCAGCTTAGGGGCCTCATACAATGAGCAGTTCTTC. Amino acid sequence: CASSLGASYNEQFF.

This clone showed up just once. The V call is TRBV6-5, the J call TRBJ1-4; 7 bases agree with TRBD1. The CDR3 is made up of 13 amino acids. Germline trimming cut 8 bases from V and 5 bases from J; bases unmatched to any gene: 5. The germline V gene has CDR1 MNHEY and CDR2 SVGAGI. The CDR3: CASESDRNEKLFF. DNA of the CDR3: TGTGCCAGCGAATCGGACAGGAATGAAAAACTGTTTTTT.

The chain employs TRBV30 and TRBJ1-1, with 7 bases identical to TRBD1. V shed 1 base, J shed 8 bases, and the junction held 10 bases outside the gene matches. Germline assignment: CDR1 GTSNPN and CDR2 SVGIG (reference sequence). This CDR3 spans 14 amino acids. This chain's CDR3 is CAWSGPGGSAEAFF. CDR3 in DNA: TGTGCCTGGAGTGGCCCAGGGGGTAGTGCGGAAGCTTTCTTT. Full variable domain (missing parts from reference TRBV30 and TRBJ1-1): SQTIHQWPATLVQPVGSPLSLECTVEGTSNPNLYWYRQAAGRGLQLLFYSVGIGQISSEVPQNLSASRPQDRQFILSSKKLLLSDSGFYLCAWSGPGGSAEAFFGQGTRLTVV.

This clone was detected once. The chain uses TRBV6-5 and TRBJ1-1; D remains unclear. Germline CDR1 is MNHEY and CDR2 is SVGAGI. This CDR3 comprises 15 residues. Trimming pared 5 bases from V and 1 base from J, leaving 14 bases between. CDR3 loop: CASSPAGEQNTEAFF. The CDR3 DNA reads TGTGCCAGCAGTCCCGCCGGGGAACAGAACACTGAAGCTTTCTTT.

V gene TRBV19 combines with J gene TRBJ1-1; D is possibly TRBD1 (5 bases). CDR1 is LNHDA and CDR2 is SQIVND in the germline V gene (reference sequence). The CDR3 extends over 18 amino acids. V gave up 7 bases and J gave up 0 bases, with 24 bases separating them. The CDR3 loop is CASTARRGGVIMNTEAFF. CDR3 bases: TGTGCCAGTACCGCCCGGAGGGGAGGGGTAATTATGAACACTGAAGCTTTCTTT.

V is TRBV3-1 (or the pseudogene TRBV3-2) and J is TRBJ1-1, with D unresolved. Deletions cut 3 bases from V and 1 base from J, with 9 bases between. Germline V gives CDR1 LGHDT, CDR2 YNNKEL (reference sequence). The CDR3 is made up of 14 amino acids. CDR3 loop: CASSHGLKNTEAFF. In DNA form, the CDR3 reads TGTGCCAGCAGCCACGGACTGAAGAACACTGAAGCTTTCTTT.

This clone has only one observation. The chain combines TRBV6-5 with TRBJ1-1; D uncertain. Germline V gene sequence: CDR1 MNHEY, CDR2 SVGAGI. V lost 0 bases to trimming and J lost 11 bases, with 13 bases between them. This CDR3 has 13 amino acids. CDR3 protein: CASSYSTRVWAFF. CDR3 DNA: TGTGCCAGCAGTTACTCGACCCGGGTATGGGCTTTCTTT.

The rearrangement joins TRBV5-1 to TRBJ2-5; 9 nucleotides align to TRBD1. The CDR3 consists of 15 residues. Germline lookup yields CDR1 SGHRS and CDR2 YFSETQ. V was pared by 4 bases and J by 4 bases, with 8 bases of the junction left unmatched. The CDR3 DNA reads TGCGCCAGCAGCCCCGACGGGGACAGGGTAGAGACCCAGTACTTC. It codes for CASSPDGDRVETQYF. Combining the CDR3 with reference TRBV5-1 and TRBJ2-5 gives the whole variable domain KAGVTQTPRYLIKTRGQQVTLSCSPISGHRSVSWYQQTPGQGLQFLFEYFSETQRNKGNFPGRFSGRQFSNSRSEMNVSTLELGDSALYLCASSPDGDRVETQYFGPGTRLLVL.

The chain uses TRBV25-1 and TRBJ1-1; D uncertain. V was cut by 3 bases and J by 0 bases, with 5 bases left in between. The CDR3 sequence is 13 residues long. Germline CDR1 and CDR2: MGHDK and SYGVNS. CDR3 nucleotide sequence: TGTGCCAGCAGTGATAGCGTGAACACTGAAGCTTTCTTT. Translating gives CASSDSVNTEAFF.

This clone showed up just a few times. This chain connects TRBV7-3 to TRBJ2-5, with 10 bases lining up with TRBD1. The germline V gene encodes CDR1 SGHTA and CDR2 FQGTGA. The J segment lost 5 bases and the V segment lost 1 base, leaving 13 bases of the junction unmatched. CDR3 length equals 18 residues. This chain's CDR3 is CASSLIRVVDRGDETQYF. For the CDR3, the DNA is TGTGCCAGCAGCTTAATAAGGGTTGTGGACAGGGGGGATGAGACCCAGTACTTC.

This clone has a handful of counts. CDR3 DNA sequence: TGTGCCAGCAGCCCGGACACCTCCCTTAACTATGGCTACACCTTC. Amino acids: CASSPDTSLNYGYTF. This sequence joins TRBV7-9 and TRBJ1-2, with D perhaps matching TRBD1 (5 bases). The length of the CDR3 is 15 residues. V lost 5 bases and J 1 base, leaving 14 bases between the germline ends. The V gene's germline CDR1 is SEHNR and CDR2 FQNEAQ (reference sequence).

The rearrangement joins TRBV6-5 to TRBJ1-1; D is undetermined. The CDR3 is made up of 15 amino acids. The germline gives CDR1 MNHEY, CDR2 SVGAGI. V was cut by 0 bases and J by 1 base, with 9 bases left in between. CDR3 loop: CASSYSSGENTEAFF. The CDR3 DNA reads TGTGCCAGCAGTTACTCAAGCGGCGAGAACACTGAAGCTTTCTTT.

This clone has just one count. The genes are TRBV18 and TRBJ2-7, with 8 positions matching TRBD1. The junction had 15 bases not matched to a gene; V was cut back by 4 bases and J by 7 bases. The CDR3 is 16 residues long. Looked up from germline, CDR1 is KGHSH and CDR2 is LQKENI. Here the CDR3 DNA reads TGTGCCAGCTCACGTATGACGACAGGGGCTGGTGGGGAGCAGTACTTC. This sequence encodes CASSRMTTGAGGEQYF. Supplemented by reference TRBV18 and TRBJ2-7, the full variable domain reads NAGVMQNPRHLVRRRGQEARLRCSPMKGHSHVYWYRQLPEEGLKFMVYLQKENIIDESGMPKERFSAEFPKEGPSILRIQQVVRGDSAAYFCASSRMTTGAGGEQYFGPGTRLTVT.

This rearrangement joins TRBV6-1 to TRBJ2-1, with D unclear. Germline values: CDR1 MNHNS, CDR2 SASEGT. This CDR3 region has 16 residues. V was trimmed by 3 bases and J by 0 bases, leaving 12 bases between them. The CDR3 sequence: CASSDRRVGSYNEQFF. The CDR3 coding sequence is TGTGCCAGCAGTGACAGACGGGTGGGCTCCTACAATGAGCAGTTCTTC.

The chain carries TRBV9 and TRBJ1-1, with TRBD1 identical over 12 bases. There are 13 residues in the CDR3. Per the germline V gene, CDR1 is SGDLS and CDR2 is YYNGEE. Germline trimming cut 4 bases from V and 9 bases from J; bases unmatched to any gene: 4. CDR3 DNA: TGTGCCAGCAGCTTCCGGGACAGGGGGCAAGCTTTCTTT. This encodes CASSFRDRGQAFF.

This rearrangement joins TRBV6-1 to TRBJ1-5, with a tentative D call TRBD1 (5 bases). The CDR3 length is 13 residues. Germline loops: CDR1 MNHNS, CDR2 SASEGT. Trimming pared 3 bases from V and 7 bases from J, leaving 10 bases between. The CDR3 is CASSDRAHQPQHF. Here the CDR3 DNA reads TGTGCCAGCAGTGACAGGGCGCACCAGCCCCAGCATTTT.